Here is one TCR beta chain with its context. This clone's antigen is unknown. No qualities accompany the bases; no much larger clone lies one base away. TCR-beta CDR3 regions were amplified from genomic DNA with the immunoSEQ v4 bias-controlled multiplex PCR assay, run blinded to group allocation. To estimate the quantities of nucleated cells and T cells in each sample, reference gene primers were added alongside the TCR-beta primers. Sequencing of the libraries was performed on an Illumina MiSeq with a 100-cycle paired-end protocol. Per the source publication's procedure: The immunoSEQ Analyzer software was used to calculate diversity and richness, with richness measured by iChao1 and clonality based on Pielou evenness and Shannon diversity (range 0-1, where higher values mean less diversity). CDR3 amino acid sequences with V/J genes were queried against VDJdb for CMV, EBV and influenza A specificities using confidence 3 and substitution 2. The Morisita-Horn index was used to assess TCR-beta amino acid clonotype overlap between villitis of unknown etiology, infectious villitis and control repertoires. The source is immuneACCESS, and TCRdb retained only in-frame sequences with V and J called. Part of the clones is not carried over; for the studies checked, unresolved V genes explain less than half of this, and the remainder is unexplained. V and J calls plus clone size are reproduced from that table; the DNA served to infer D and trimming. The sample table records about 1,500 clones; about 83% of these occur just once. The ten largest clones add up to 7% to 8.5% of the sample.

Some ten placentae had a pathological diagnosis of high-grade villitis of unknown etiology and were chosen using the Amsterdam Criteria. Mothers with villitis of unknown etiology had significantly higher gravidity and parity and more prior miscarriages than control and infectious villitis groups. After delivery, the placentae were collected and evaluated both grossly and histologically, and only then was archival tissue selected. Five 10-micron scrolls were cut from each FFPE block, and DNA was isolated using the AllPrep DNA/RNA FFPE Tissue kit. NanoDrop was used to check DNA concentration and purity, and a Bioanalyzer was used to assess RNA quality. The CDR3 starts with the cysteine, ends with the phenylalanine, and has 13 residues. Only the CDR3 portion is preserved as DNA: 39 bases, with reading frame beginning at the first base. CDR1 and CDR2, per the germline V gene (reference sequence), are PRHDT and FYEKMQ. V is pared back by 4 bases and J by 7 bases, with 13 bases lying between the germline termini.

The data are from a study of T cells in placental villitis. Notes on the research overall: To test an allograft-versus-infection hypothesis, the study compared placental TCR-beta repertoires across three groups: villitis of unknown etiology, unaffected controls matched for gestational age, and infectious villitis. The study at large found these results: Because the paraffin blocks included small amounts of decidua, some of the captured T cells, particularly in controls, may have been decidual rather than villous infiltrates. Villitis of unknown etiology placentae showed higher clonality than controls (median about 0.05 versus 0.006, p=0.0025), indicating clonal expansion. In villitis of unknown etiology, the expanded clones were mostly private to each individual placenta, which suggests that there was no single initiating antigen. Sequencing bulk tissue made it impossible to distinguish helper, regulatory or cytotoxic T cells or to tell maternal from fetal T cells, and the approach excluded gamma-delta receptors. CMV-specific clone frequencies were lower in villitis of unknown etiology than in infectious CMV cases (roughly 0.00093 vs 0.011), and villitis of unknown etiology did not differ from controls on this measure.

The rearrangement joined TRBV13 to TRBJ1-2; a tentative D call is TRBD1 (5 bases match). Material: placental tissue containing maternal and fetal cells. The source is a human patient with villitis of unknown etiology; the placental T cells may come from both mother and fetus. The DNA reads TGTGCCAGCAGCTCAGCAGGGACCCGTGGCTACACCTTC. It specifies CASSSAGTRGYTF.